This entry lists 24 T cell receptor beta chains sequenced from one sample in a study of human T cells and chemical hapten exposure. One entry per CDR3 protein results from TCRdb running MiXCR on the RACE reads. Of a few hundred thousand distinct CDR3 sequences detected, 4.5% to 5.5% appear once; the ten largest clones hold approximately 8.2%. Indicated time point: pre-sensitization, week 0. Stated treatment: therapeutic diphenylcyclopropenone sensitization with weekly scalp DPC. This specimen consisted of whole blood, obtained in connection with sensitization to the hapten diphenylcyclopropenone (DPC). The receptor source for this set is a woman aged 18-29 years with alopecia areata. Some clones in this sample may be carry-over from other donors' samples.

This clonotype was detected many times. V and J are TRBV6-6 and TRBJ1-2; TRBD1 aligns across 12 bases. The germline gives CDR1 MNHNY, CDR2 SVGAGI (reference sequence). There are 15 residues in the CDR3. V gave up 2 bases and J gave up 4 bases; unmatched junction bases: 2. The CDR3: CASSYPGQGAYGYTF. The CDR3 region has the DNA TGTGCCAGCAGTTACCCGGGACAGGGGGCCTATGGCTACACCTTC.

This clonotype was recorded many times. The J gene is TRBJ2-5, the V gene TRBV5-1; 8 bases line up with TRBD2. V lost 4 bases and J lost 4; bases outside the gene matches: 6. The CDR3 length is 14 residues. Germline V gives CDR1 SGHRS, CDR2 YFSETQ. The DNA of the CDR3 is TGCGCCAGCAGCACTGGACTAGCAGGAGAGACCCAGTACTTC. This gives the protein CASSTGLAGETQYF.

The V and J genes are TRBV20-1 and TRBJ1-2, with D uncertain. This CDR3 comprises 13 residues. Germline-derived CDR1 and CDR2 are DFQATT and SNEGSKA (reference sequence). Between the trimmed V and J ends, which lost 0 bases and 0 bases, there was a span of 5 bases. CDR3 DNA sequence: TGCAGTGCTAGAGAGGGATCTAACTATGGCTACACCTTC. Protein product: CSAREGSNYGYTF.

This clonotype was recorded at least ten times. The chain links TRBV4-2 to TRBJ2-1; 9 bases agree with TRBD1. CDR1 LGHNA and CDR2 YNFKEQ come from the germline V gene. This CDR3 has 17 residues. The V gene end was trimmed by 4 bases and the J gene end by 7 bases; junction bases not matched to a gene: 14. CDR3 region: CASSLNRGQGIGNEQFF. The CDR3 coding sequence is TGTGCCAGCAGCCTTAACCGGGGACAGGGCATCGGGAATGAGCAGTTCTTC.

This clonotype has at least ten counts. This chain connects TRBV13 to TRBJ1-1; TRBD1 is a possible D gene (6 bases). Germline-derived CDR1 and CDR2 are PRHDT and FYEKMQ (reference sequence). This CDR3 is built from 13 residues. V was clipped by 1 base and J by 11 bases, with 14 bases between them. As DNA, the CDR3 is TGTGCCAGCAGCTTAGAACAGGGTGGTCGGGCTTTCTTT. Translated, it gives CASSLEQGGRAFF.

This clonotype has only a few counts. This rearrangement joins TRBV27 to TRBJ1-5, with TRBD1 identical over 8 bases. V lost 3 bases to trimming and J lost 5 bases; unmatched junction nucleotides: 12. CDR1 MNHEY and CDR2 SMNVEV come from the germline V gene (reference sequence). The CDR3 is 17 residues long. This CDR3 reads CASSFWTGYSIHQPQHF. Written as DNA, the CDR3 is TGTGCCAGCAGTTTTTGGACAGGGTACTCCATCCATCAGCCCCAGCATTTT.

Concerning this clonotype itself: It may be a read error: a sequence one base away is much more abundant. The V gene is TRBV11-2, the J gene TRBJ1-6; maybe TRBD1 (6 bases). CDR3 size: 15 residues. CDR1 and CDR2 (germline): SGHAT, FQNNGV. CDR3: CGSSFADSRISPLHF. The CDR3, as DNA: TGTGGCAGCAGCTTTGCGGACAGCCGAATCTCACCCCTCCACTTT.

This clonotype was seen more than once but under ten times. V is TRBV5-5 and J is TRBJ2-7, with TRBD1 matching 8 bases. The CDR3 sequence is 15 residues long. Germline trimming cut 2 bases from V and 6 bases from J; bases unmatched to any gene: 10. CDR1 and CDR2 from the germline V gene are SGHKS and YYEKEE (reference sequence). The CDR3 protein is CASSFLSGGNSEQYF. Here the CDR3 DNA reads TGTGCCAGCAGCTTTCTGTCAGGGGGCAACTCCGAGCAGTACTTC.

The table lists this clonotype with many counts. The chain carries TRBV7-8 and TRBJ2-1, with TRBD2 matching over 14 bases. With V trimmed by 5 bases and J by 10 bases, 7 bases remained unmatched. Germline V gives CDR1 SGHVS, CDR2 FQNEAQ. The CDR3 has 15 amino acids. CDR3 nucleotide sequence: TGTGCCAGCAGCCTAGGGACTAGCGGGGGCAAGGAGCAGTTCTTC. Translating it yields CASSLGTSGGKEQFF.

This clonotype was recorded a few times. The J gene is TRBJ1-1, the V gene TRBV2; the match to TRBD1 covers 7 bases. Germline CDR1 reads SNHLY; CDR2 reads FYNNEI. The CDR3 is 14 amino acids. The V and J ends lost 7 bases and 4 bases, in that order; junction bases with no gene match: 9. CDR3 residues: CASKLEGASTEAFF. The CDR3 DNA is TGTGCCAGCAAGTTAGAGGGGGCGAGCACTGAAGCTTTCTTT.

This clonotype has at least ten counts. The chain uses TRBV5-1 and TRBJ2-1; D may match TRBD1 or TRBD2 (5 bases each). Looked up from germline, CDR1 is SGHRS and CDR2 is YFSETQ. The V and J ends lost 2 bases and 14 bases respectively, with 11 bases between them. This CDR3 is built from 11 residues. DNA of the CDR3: TGCGCCAGCAGCTTTGGGACCCAGGAGTTCTTC. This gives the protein CASSFGTQEFF.

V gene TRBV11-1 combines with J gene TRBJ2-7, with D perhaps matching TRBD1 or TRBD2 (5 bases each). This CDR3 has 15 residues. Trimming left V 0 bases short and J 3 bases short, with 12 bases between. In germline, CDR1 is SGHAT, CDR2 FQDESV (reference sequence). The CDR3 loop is CASSLARFGGYEQYF. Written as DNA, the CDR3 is TGTGCCAGCAGCTTAGCCCGATTTGGGGGCTACGAGCAGTACTTC.

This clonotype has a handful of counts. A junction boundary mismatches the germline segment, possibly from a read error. As DNA, the CDR3 is TGTGCCAGCAGCTTTGGCAGCAGTTCCTTTAATTCACCCCTCCACTTT. It codes for CASSFGSSSFNSPLHF. The chain couples TRBV5-8 to TRBJ1-6, with no clear D. Per the germline V gene, CDR1 is SGHTS and CDR2 is YDEGEE. There are 16 residues in the CDR3.

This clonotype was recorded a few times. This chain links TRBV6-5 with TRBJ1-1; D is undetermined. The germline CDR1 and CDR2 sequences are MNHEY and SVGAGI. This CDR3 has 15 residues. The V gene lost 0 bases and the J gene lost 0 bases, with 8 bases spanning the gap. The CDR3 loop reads CASSYSTAMNTEAFF. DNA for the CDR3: TGTGCCAGCAGTTACTCCACAGCCATGAACACTGAAGCTTTCTTT.

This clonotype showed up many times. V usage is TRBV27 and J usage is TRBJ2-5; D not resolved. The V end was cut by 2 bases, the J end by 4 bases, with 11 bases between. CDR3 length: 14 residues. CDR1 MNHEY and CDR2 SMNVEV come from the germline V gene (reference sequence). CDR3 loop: CASSLGRLRETQYF. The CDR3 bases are TGTGCCAGCAGTTTAGGACGGCTTCGAGAGACCCAGTACTTC.

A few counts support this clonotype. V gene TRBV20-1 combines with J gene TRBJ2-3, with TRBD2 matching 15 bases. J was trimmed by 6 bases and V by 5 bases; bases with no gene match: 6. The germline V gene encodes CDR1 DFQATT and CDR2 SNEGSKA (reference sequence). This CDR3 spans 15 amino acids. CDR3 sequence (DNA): TGCAGTGCTGGATCCGGGACTAGCGGGGGGGATACGCAGTATTTT. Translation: CSAGSGTSGGDTQYF.

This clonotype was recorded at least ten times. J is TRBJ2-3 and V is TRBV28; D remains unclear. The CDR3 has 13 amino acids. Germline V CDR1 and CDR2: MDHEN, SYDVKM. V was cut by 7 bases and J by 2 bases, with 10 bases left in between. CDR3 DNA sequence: TGTGCCAGCACGATTGGCCTCACAGATACGCAGTATTTT. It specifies CASTIGLTDTQYF.

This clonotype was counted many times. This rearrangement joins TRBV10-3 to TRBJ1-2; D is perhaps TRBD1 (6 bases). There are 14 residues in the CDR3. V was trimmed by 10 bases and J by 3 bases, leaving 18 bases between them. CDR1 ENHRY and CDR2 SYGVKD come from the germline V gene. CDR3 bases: TGTGCCACTAGCCTGTTGGGGGGCCACTATGGCTACACCTTC. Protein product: CATSLLGGHYGYTF.

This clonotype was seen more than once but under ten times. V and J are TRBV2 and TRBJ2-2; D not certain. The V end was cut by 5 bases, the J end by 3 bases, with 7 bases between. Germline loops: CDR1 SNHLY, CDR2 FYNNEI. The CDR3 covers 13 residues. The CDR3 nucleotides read TGTGCCAGCAGTATGTACGACACCGGGGAGCTGTTTTTT. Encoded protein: CASSMYDTGELFF.

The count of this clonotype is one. The CDR3, as DNA: TGTGCCAGCAGCCAAGATTCGGTCTCTCGCTCTGGAAACACCATATATTTT. Its translation: CASSQDSVSRSGNTIYF. The chain has TRBV4-2 and TRBJ1-3, with unresolved D. CDR3 length: 17 residues. CDR1 is LGHNA, CDR2 YNFKEQ, per germline. Trimming cost V 0 bases and J 0 bases, with 12 bases left between them.

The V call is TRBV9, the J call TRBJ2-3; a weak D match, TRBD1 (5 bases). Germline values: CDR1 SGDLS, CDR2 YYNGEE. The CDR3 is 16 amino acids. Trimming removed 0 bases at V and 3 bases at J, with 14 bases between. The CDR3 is CASSVDEASGTDTQYF. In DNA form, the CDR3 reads TGTGCCAGCAGCGTAGATGAGGCCTCAGGGACAGATACGCAGTATTTT.

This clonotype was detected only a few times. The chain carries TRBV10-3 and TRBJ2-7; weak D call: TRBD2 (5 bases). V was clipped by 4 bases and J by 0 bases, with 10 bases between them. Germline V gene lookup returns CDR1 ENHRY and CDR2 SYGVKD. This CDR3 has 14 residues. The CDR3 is CAISAPGSSYEQYF. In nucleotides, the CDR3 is TGTGCCATCAGTGCCCCGGGGAGCTCCTACGAGCAGTACTTC.

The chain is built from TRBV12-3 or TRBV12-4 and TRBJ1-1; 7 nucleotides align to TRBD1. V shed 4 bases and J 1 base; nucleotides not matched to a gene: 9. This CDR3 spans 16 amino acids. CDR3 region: CASSSFPGQRNTEAFF. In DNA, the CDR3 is TGTGCCAGCAGTTCCTTCCCGGGACAGAGGAACACTGAAGCTTTCTTT.

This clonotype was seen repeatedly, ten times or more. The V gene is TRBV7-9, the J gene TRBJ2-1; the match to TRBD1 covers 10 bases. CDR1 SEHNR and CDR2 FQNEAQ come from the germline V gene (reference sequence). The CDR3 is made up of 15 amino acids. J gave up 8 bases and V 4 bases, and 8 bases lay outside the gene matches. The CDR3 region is CASSSGQGRMDEQFF. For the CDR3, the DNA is TGTGCCAGCAGCTCGGGACAGGGGAGGATGGATGAGCAGTTCTTC.